This is a list of T cell receptor beta chains from one sample in a study of PD-1 and CTLA-4 blockade in melanoma. Here immunoSEQ multiplex PCR was the method, and the copy in TCRdb shows in-frame clones only, minus some. The repertoire has 8,500 to 13,000 clones, 82% of them found once; the top ten carry about a third. Sequencing was performed on CD8+ T cells from peripheral blood, taken from a patient given anti-PD-1 treatment. Receptors originate from a human donor with melanoma. Each CDR3 is given with its conserved first and last residue. The D gene is left open where the match is weak. The size entry is marked missing in some rows and otherwise reads once, few, many or a size class.

d_gene: NA
j_gene: TRBJ1-1
abundance: NA
v_gene: TRBV6-6
CDR3nt: TGTGCCAGCAGTTACTCTCTTGAAGCTTTCTTT
CDR3aa: CASSYSLEAFF

d_gene: NA
j_gene: TRBJ1-2
abundance: NA
v_gene: TRBV10-3
CDR3nt: TGTGCCATCATGAGCGCTGAGTATGGCTACACCTTC
CDR3aa: CAIMSAEYGYTF

d_gene: TRBD1
j_gene: TRBJ2-7
abundance: few
v_gene: TRBV7-6
CDR3nt: TGTGCCAGCAGCTTAGAGCCCGGGACAGTATACGAGCAGTACTTC
CDR3aa: CASSLEPGTVYEQYF

d_gene: TRBD2
j_gene: TRBJ2-2
abundance: NA
v_gene: TRBV27
CDR3nt: TGTGCCAGCAGTCAGTGGACTAGCGGGGGGATGGCCACCGGGGAGCTGTTTTTT
CDR3aa: CASSQWTSGGMATGELFF

d_gene: NA
j_gene: TRBJ1-1
abundance: NA
v_gene: TRBV7-2
CDR3nt: TGTGCCAGCAGCTTAGTGGGCGGGGAGACTGAAGCTTTCTTT
CDR3aa: CASSLVGGETEAFF

d_gene: NA
j_gene: TRBJ1-1
abundance: NA
v_gene: TRBV15
CDR3nt: TGTGCCACCAGCAGAGAGAGACGGTTGGACACTGAAGCTTTCTTT
CDR3aa: CATSRERRLDTEAFF

d_gene: TRBD2
j_gene: TRBJ2-1
abundance: NA
v_gene: TRBV2
CDR3nt: TGTGCCAGCAGTCCGGGACTAGCGAGATCTGAGCAGTTCTTC
CDR3aa: CASSPGLARSEQFF

d_gene: TRBD2
j_gene: TRBJ2-1
abundance: few
v_gene: TRBV10-3
CDR3nt: TGTGCCATCAGTGAGTCGAATAGCGGGAGGAATGAGCAGTTCTTC
CDR3aa: CAISESNSGRNEQFF

d_gene: NA
j_gene: TRBJ1-4
abundance: NA
v_gene: TRBV6-6
CDR3nt: TGTGCCAGCAGTCTTGGGACGGTTAATGAAAAACTGTTTTTT
CDR3aa: CASSLGTVNEKLFF

d_gene: TRBD1
j_gene: TRBJ1-3
abundance: few
v_gene: TRBV7-9
CDR3nt: TGTGCCAGCAGCGCACAGGGGGCTGATCTATGGGGAAACACCATATATTTT
CDR3aa: CASSAQGADLWGNTIYF

d_gene: NA
j_gene: TRBJ1-1
abundance: NA
v_gene: TRBV16
CDR3nt: TGTGCCAGCAGCCAATCGGGGAACACTGAAGCTTTCTTT
CDR3aa: CASSQSGNTEAFF

d_gene: TRBD2
j_gene: TRBJ2-4
abundance: NA
v_gene: TRBV27
CDR3nt: TGTGCCAGCAGAAAGCGGGAGGGGGCCAAAAACATTCAGTACTTC
CDR3aa: CASRKREGAKNIQYF

d_gene: NA
j_gene: TRBJ2-7
abundance: NA
v_gene: TRBV13
CDR3nt: TGTGCCAGCAGCCCCTCCTCGGAGGCCTACGAGCAGTACTTC
CDR3aa: CASSPSSEAYEQYF

d_gene: TRBD2
j_gene: TRBJ2-1
abundance: NA
v_gene: TRBV6-5
CDR3nt: TGTGCCAGCAGATACGGAAGCGGGATTGAGCAGTTCTTC
CDR3aa: CASRYGSGIEQFF

d_gene: NA
j_gene: TRBJ1-5
abundance: NA
v_gene: TRBV15
CDR3nt: TGTGCCACCAGTTCGAGCAATCAGCCCCAGCATTTT
CDR3aa: CATSSSNQPQHF

d_gene: TRBD2
j_gene: TRBJ2-7
abundance: NA
v_gene: TRBV11-1
CDR3nt: TGTGCCAGCCGGGGGGAAGGCTACGAGCAGTACTTC
CDR3aa: CASRGEGYEQYF

d_gene: TRBD2
j_gene: TRBJ2-1
abundance: NA
v_gene: TRBV15
CDR3nt: TGTGCCACCAGCGGGCTATTGGGGGGGACTTGGAATGAGCAGTTCTTC
CDR3aa: CATSGLLGGTWNEQFF

d_gene: TRBD2
j_gene: TRBJ2-1
abundance: NA
v_gene: TRBV11-2
CDR3nt: TGTGCCAGCAGTTTACTAGCGGGAGGGCCGGATGAGCAGTTCTTC
CDR3aa: CASSLLAGGPDEQFF

d_gene: TRBD1
j_gene: TRBJ2-3
abundance: NA
v_gene: TRBV6-2/TRBV6-3
CDR3nt: TGTGCCAGCAGTTACCCGATCCCGGGACAGGGGGCGCCTACAGATACGCAGTATTTT
CDR3aa: CASSYPIPGQGAPTDTQYF

d_gene: NA
j_gene: TRBJ2-7
abundance: NA
v_gene: TRBV4-2
CDR3nt: TGTGCCAGCAGTTACGAGGACAGCTCCTACGAGCAGTACTTC
CDR3aa: CASSYEDSSYEQYF

d_gene: NA
j_gene: TRBJ2-7
abundance: NA
v_gene: TRBV11-3
CDR3nt: TGTGCCATCGACACGGGGGGCGGACAGTACTACGAGCAGTACTTC
CDR3aa: CAIDTGGGQYYEQYF

d_gene: NA
j_gene: TRBJ2-7
abundance: NA
v_gene: TRBV10-1
CDR3nt: TGCGCCAGCAGTCTCTACTCCTACGAGCAGTACTTC
CDR3aa: CASSLYSYEQYF

d_gene: NA
j_gene: TRBJ2-7
abundance: NA
v_gene: TRBV4-3
CDR3nt: TGCGCCAGCAGCCAATTAATAGGGAAATACGAGCAGTACTTC
CDR3aa: CASSQLIGKYEQYF

d_gene: NA
j_gene: TRBJ2-5
abundance: NA
v_gene: TRBV11-3
CDR3nt: TGTGCCAGCAGCTCCGACAGAGCAGGGGAGACCCAGTACTTC
CDR3aa: CASSSDRAGETQYF

d_gene: TRBD2
j_gene: TRBJ2-1
abundance: NA
v_gene: TRBV6-4
CDR3nt: TGTGCCAGCAGTTTGGAAGCGGGGTACAATGAGCAGTTCTTC
CDR3aa: CASSLEAGYNEQFF